The 24 T cell receptor beta chains presented below share a single source sample, sequenced in a study of blood T cell repertoires in COVID-19 (dated by TCRdb to 2019 to 2021). Libraries came from the immunoSEQ multiplex PCR assay. This immuneACCESS table, as held by TCRdb, lists in-frame sequences with V and J called but not all clones. Of the missing ones, under half trace to an unresolved V gene in checked studies; the others have no known cause. The sample table records 220,000 or so clones; 80% to 85% of these occur just once. The top ten hold approximately 6.6% of the sample. The sample was PBMCs or T cells enriched from blood (not recorded which). These receptors originate from a middle-aged woman who had recovered from COVID-19.

This chain connects TRBV6-5 to TRBJ2-3; 9 nucleotides agree with TRBD2. V gave up 9 bases and J gave up 4 bases; unmatched junction bases: 8. CDR1 is MNHEY, CDR2 SVGAGI, per germline. There are 14 residues in the CDR3. CDR3 region: CASRVAGEADTQYF. In DNA form, the CDR3 reads TGTGCCAGTAGAGTAGCGGGAGAGGCAGATACGCAGTATTTT.

The genes are TRBV18 and TRBJ1-1; the match to TRBD1 covers 8 bases. This CDR3 region has 17 residues. Germline V gene data show CDR1 as KGHSH and CDR2 as LQKENI. Trimming removed 2 bases from V and 1 base from J; junction bases left unmatched: 9. CDR3: CASSPTGTGRRNTEAFF. CDR3 coding DNA: TGTGCCAGCTCACCAACCGGGACAGGCAGGAGGAACACTGAAGCTTTCTTT.

This chain joins TRBV7-2 and TRBJ1-4, with D unclear. The germline V gene has CDR1 SGHTA and CDR2 FQGNSA. V dropped 5 bases and J dropped 0 bases, with 13 bases sitting between them. The CDR3 consists of 16 residues. The CDR3 DNA reads TGTGCCAGCAGCCCCCGGAGAGATGCAACTAATGAAAAACTGTTTTTT. Protein: CASSPRRDATNEKLFF.

The gene calls are TRBV4-3 and TRBJ1-4; 7 nucleotides agree with TRBD1. The CDR3 spans 18 residues. Germline trimming cut 0 bases from V and 0 bases from J; bases unmatched to any gene: 7. Germline V CDR1 and CDR2: LGHNA, YSLEER. Here the CDR3 reads CASSQDSTGAATNEKLFF. The CDR3 coding sequence is TGCGCCAGCAGCCAAGATTCTACAGGGGCAGCAACTAATGAAAAACTGTTTTTT.

The chain combines TRBV28 with TRBJ2-7; 10 bases line up with TRBD2. The V gene end was trimmed by 5 bases and the J gene end by 2 bases; junction bases not matched to a gene: 3. The germline gives CDR1 MDHEN, CDR2 SYDVKM. The CDR3 sequence is 14 residues long. CDR3 region: CASSPLAGAYEQYF. As DNA, the CDR3 is TGTGCCAGCAGTCCTCTAGCGGGGGCCTACGAGCAGTACTTC. The full variable domain, in which reference TRBV28 and TRBJ2-7 provide the parts outside the CDR3, is DVKVTQSSRYLVKRTGEKVFLECVQDMDHENMFWYRQDPGLGLRLIYFSYDVKMKEKGDIPEGYSVSREKKERFSLILESASTNQTSMYLCASSPLAGAYEQYFGPGTRLTVT.

The rearrangement links TRBV28 to TRBJ1-2; 8 bases fit TRBD1. The length of the CDR3 is 11 residues. The germline gives CDR1 MDHEN, CDR2 SYDVKM. After removal of 6 bases from V and 7 bases from J, the junction contained 1 base not matched to a gene. The chain's CDR3 is CASRTGAGYTF. The CDR3 region has the DNA TGTGCCAGCAGGACAGGGGCTGGCTACACCTTC.

The chain couples TRBV28 to TRBJ2-3; the match to TRBD2 covers 8 bases. This CDR3 contains 16 residues. CDR1 and CDR2 (germline): MDHEN, SYDVKM. Unmatched junction bases numbered 13, after V lost 5 bases and J lost 6 bases. The CDR3 sequence: CASSECLAGGCDTQYF. For the CDR3, the DNA is TGTGCCAGCAGTGAGTGTCTGGCGGGAGGATGCGATACGCAGTATTTT.

The J gene is TRBJ2-2, the V gene TRBV18; D perhaps matches TRBD2 (5 bases). V was pared by 0 bases and J by 4 bases, with 15 bases between. The CDR3 contains 17 residues. Germline V lookup: CDR1 KGHSH, CDR2 LQKENI. The CDR3: CASSPPSSFGPTGELFF. The CDR3 region has the DNA TGTGCCAGCTCACCACCGTCTAGCTTCGGTCCCACCGGGGAGCTGTTTTTT.

The chain uses TRBV28 and TRBJ2-7, with D possibly being TRBD2 (6 bases). V was trimmed by 6 bases and J by 0 bases, leaving 12 bases between them. The CDR3 consists of 14 residues. Germline lookup yields CDR1 MDHEN and CDR2 SYDVKM. The CDR3 bases are TGTGCCAGCAGGAGGGGAGGTCCCTCCTACGAGCAGTACTTC. It translates to CASRRGGPSYEQYF.

This chain joins TRBV28 and TRBJ2-1, with 9 bases matching TRBD1. Germline trimming cut 6 bases from V and 16 bases from J; bases unmatched to any gene: 16. Per germline, CDR1 MDHEN and CDR2 SYDVKM. This CDR3 is 14 amino acids long. The CDR3 loop is CASRSGTGSARAFF. As DNA, the CDR3 is TGTGCCAGCAGGTCCGGGACAGGGTCGGCGCGGGCCTTCTTC.

J is TRBJ1-5 and V is TRBV4-1, with D possibly matching TRBD1 (6 bases). V was trimmed by 6 bases and J by 2 bases, leaving 11 bases between them. Germline V CDR1 and CDR2: MGHRA, YSYEKL. The CDR3 runs 14 residues. The CDR3 region is CASSREGGNQPQHF. CDR3 sequence (DNA): TGCGCCAGCAGTCGCGAGGGGGGCAATCAGCCCCAGCATTTT.

The chain links TRBV5-1 to TRBJ2-5, with 7 bases aligning to TRBD2. Looked up from germline, CDR1 is SGHRS and CDR2 is YFSETQ. V shed 7 bases and J 4 bases; nucleotides not matched to a gene: 10. CDR3 length equals 14 residues. The CDR3 DNA reads as TGCGCCAGCCAAGCTCAAGCGGGGCGAGAGACCCAGTACTTC. It yields the protein CASQAQAGRETQYF.

This rearrangement joins TRBV18 to TRBJ2-1; D remains unclear. Germline V gene data show CDR1 as KGHSH and CDR2 as LQKENI. V lost 3 bases, J lost 2 bases, and 8 bases lay in between. The CDR3 consists of 14 residues. Here the CDR3 reads CASSPSSPYNEQFF. CDR3 in DNA: TGTGCCAGCTCACCGTCTTCCCCCTACAATGAGCAGTTCTTC.

This rearrangement joins TRBV11-3 to TRBJ1-3; D may be TRBD1 (6 bases). The CDR3 spans 15 residues. Per the germline V gene, CDR1 is SGHNT and CDR2 is YENEEA. Trimming removed 5 bases from V and 1 base from J, with 12 bases in between. The CDR3 nucleotides read TGTGCCAGCAGCCCGAGCAGGGGATCTGGAAACACCATATATTTT. Its protein is CASSPSRGSGNTIYF.

The V gene is TRBV2, the J gene TRBJ1-3; no reliable D call. V was cut by 3 bases and J by 4 bases, with 16 bases left in between. The CDR3 is 16 residues long. In germline, CDR1 is SNHLY, CDR2 FYNNEI. The CDR3 DNA reads as TGTGCCAGCAGTGACGACCGGGAAGTGAGGGGAAACACCATATATTTT. Amino acids: CASSDDREVRGNTIYF.

The J gene is TRBJ1-1, the V gene TRBV3-1 (or the pseudogene TRBV3-2); D gene ambiguous. Germline V gene lookup returns CDR1 LGHDT and CDR2 YNNKEL (reference sequence). Trimming took off 3 bases at V and 2 bases at J, with 7 bases between the two ends. The length of the CDR3 is 13 residues. The CDR3 loop reads CASSHVINTEAFF. In nucleotides, the CDR3 is TGTGCCAGCAGCCATGTTATCAACACTGAAGCTTTCTTT.

This clone showed up just a few times. The rearrangement joins TRBV11-2 to TRBJ1-1, with D tentatively TRBD1 (6 bases). CDR3 length equals 14 residues. Trimming shortened V by 5 bases and J by 5 bases, and 15 bases separated the two germline ends. Germline V lookup: CDR1 SGHAT, CDR2 FQNNGV. The CDR3 loop reads CASSLTRGRTEAFF. The CDR3 coding sequence is TGTGCCAGCAGCCTCACCAGGGGTAGGACTGAAGCTTTCTTT. Supplemented by reference TRBV11-2 and TRBJ1-1, the full variable domain reads EAGVAQSPRYKIIEKRQSVAFWCNPISGHATLYWYQQILGQGPKLLIQFQNNGVVDDSQLPKDRFSAERLKGVDSTLKIQPAKLEDSAVYLCASSLTRGRTEAFFGQGTRLTVV.

Only a few counts were recorded for this clone. The CDR3 coding sequence is TGTGCCAGTAAAACAGGGACGGGCAATCAGCCCCAGCATTTT. It encodes CASKTGTGNQPQHF. V usage is TRBV19 and J usage is TRBJ1-5; possibly TRBD1 for D (6 bases). Deletions cut 7 bases from V and 2 bases from J, with 12 bases between. Germline CDR1 reads LNHDA; CDR2 reads SQIVND (reference sequence). The CDR3 length is 14 residues.

This CDR3 is CASSQVEGGTGELFF. Written as DNA, the CDR3 is TGCGCCAGCAGCCAAGTGGAGGGGGGGACCGGGGAGCTGTTTTTT. This chain connects TRBV4-1 to TRBJ2-2; a weak D match, TRBD2 (7 bases). Germline V gives CDR1 MGHRA, CDR2 YSYEKL. There are 15 residues in the CDR3. V lost 1 base and J lost 5, with 11 bases in between.

A few counts support this clone. The V and J genes are TRBV10-3 and TRBJ2-1; 9 bases are a match to TRBD2. CDR3 length equals 19 residues. The germline V gene encodes CDR1 ENHRY and CDR2 SYGVKD. V lost 0 bases to trimming and J lost 7 bases; unmatched junction nucleotides: 16. CDR3 coding DNA: TGTGCCATCAGTGAGTCGATGCGCTCCCGCGGGAGGGCCGTAAATGAGCAGTTCTTC. Translation: CAISESMRSRGRAVNEQFF.

This clone was recorded once. The chain joins TRBV24-1 to TRBJ2-3; 8 bases line up with TRBD1. The J segment lost 2 bases and the V segment lost 0 bases, leaving 3 bases of the junction unmatched. The CDR3 has 16 amino acids. The germline V gene has CDR1 KGHDR and CDR2 SFDVKD. The CDR3: CATSDLAGGNTDTQYF. CDR3 DNA sequence: TGTGCCACCAGTGATTTGGCAGGGGGCAACACAGATACGCAGTATTTT.

This clone was seen only a few times. J is TRBJ2-1 and V is TRBV9; D possibly corresponds to TRBD2 (7 bases). Germline loops: CDR1 SGDLS, CDR2 YYNGEE. With 4 bases removed from V and 7 bases from J, the gap between germline ends came to 18 bases. The CDR3 sequence is 15 residues long. CDR3: CASSPRGTNYNEQFF. CDR3 sequence (DNA): TGTGCCAGCAGCCCGAGGGGGACTAATTATAATGAGCAGTTCTTC.

CDR3 nucleotide sequence: TGTGCCAGCAAGGGATTAATAAGGGGTGTACAGAACACTGAAGCTTTCTTT. It yields the protein CASKGLIRGVQNTEAFF. The chain combines TRBV28 with TRBJ1-1; the D gene is possibly TRBD1 (5 bases). Germline V gene sequence: CDR1 MDHEN, CDR2 SYDVKM. The V gene lost 7 bases and the J gene lost 1 base, with 22 bases spanning the gap. This CDR3 has 17 amino acids.

The gene calls are TRBV3-1 (or the pseudogene TRBV3-2) and TRBJ2-2; D not resolved. Germline values: CDR1 LGHDT, CDR2 YNNKEL (reference sequence). This CDR3 has 14 amino acids. Trimming cost V 0 bases and J 6 bases, with 8 bases left between them. CDR3 sequence reads: CASSQDWAAGELFF. CDR3 in DNA: TGTGCCAGCAGCCAAGATTGGGCAGCCGGGGAGCTGTTTTTT.